This T cell receptor beta chain was retrieved from a study of cytomegalovirus exposure and HLA in healthy donors. Study conclusions and caveats: Earlier findings revealed that most TCR beta V segments proved productive either about 87% or about 30% of the time. Reports indicated that the classifier achieved high specificity and sensitivity in diagnosing cytomegalovirus status.

The PCR made use of 60 Vbeta and 13 Jbeta primers. The data were produced by immunoSEQ multiplex PCR, yet TCRdb's version contains in-frame clones alone and is incomplete. In the table there are roughly 150,000 clones, 73% of which are singletons. Healthy donors of bone marrow made up the group. On this clone itself: The antigen is not known.

CDR1 is SGDLS, CDR2 YYNGEE, per germline. Germline trimming cut 1 base from V and 2 bases from J; bases unmatched to any gene: 7. The CDR3 length is 16 residues. The specimen was PBMCs. V gene TRBV9 combines with J gene TRBJ2-5; the match to TRBD2 covers 8 bases. The TCR comes from a woman younger than 30 in good health and CMV-seropositive. The CDR3 sequence is CASSVNTGGVQETQYF. The CDR3 coding sequence is TGTGCCAGCAGCGTAAATACCGGGGGGGTTCAAGAGACCCAGTACTTC.